This TCR beta chain was sequenced for a study of regulatory T cells in long-lasting Graves disease. General study results and limits: Since the sample size was small, accuracy may have been reduced.

This sample's time point: newly diagnosed GD, antithyroid drugs for less than 3 months. With RNA extracted from PBMCs as input, the TCR library was made. The V gene's germline CDR1 is MNHGY and CDR2 SVAAGI. The CDR3 is 15 residues long. Unmatched junction bases numbered 7, after V lost 3 bases and J lost 5 bases. Arm-PCR of CDR3 regions and iRepertoire HTBI primers were used to build TCR beta libraries. TCRdb called the multiplex PCR reads again in MiXCR, with one record for every CDR3 protein. The table has 400,000 to 500,000 distinct CDR3 sequences, roughly 15% seen once. This clonotype was recorded at least ten times. Its antigen is unknown. The sample was also linked to a second study, of T cells in Graves' hyperthyroidism and ophthalmopathy. As that report states: Blood also showed most of the thyroid clonotypes that were expanded above 0.001. Ophthalmopathy was told apart from stable hyperthyroidism by a 13 V-J model.

This clonotype originated in a woman between 18 and 29 years old with Graves disease. The genes are TRBV6-9 and TRBJ2-5; 9 bases map to TRBD2. The sequencing used peripheral blood mononuclear cells (PBMCs), collected at new diagnosis, from a patient treated with antithyroid drugs. CDR3 DNA: TGTGCCAGCAGTTACGGGGGACTAGCTGGGGAGACCCAGTACTTC. The encoded protein is CASSYGGLAGETQYF.